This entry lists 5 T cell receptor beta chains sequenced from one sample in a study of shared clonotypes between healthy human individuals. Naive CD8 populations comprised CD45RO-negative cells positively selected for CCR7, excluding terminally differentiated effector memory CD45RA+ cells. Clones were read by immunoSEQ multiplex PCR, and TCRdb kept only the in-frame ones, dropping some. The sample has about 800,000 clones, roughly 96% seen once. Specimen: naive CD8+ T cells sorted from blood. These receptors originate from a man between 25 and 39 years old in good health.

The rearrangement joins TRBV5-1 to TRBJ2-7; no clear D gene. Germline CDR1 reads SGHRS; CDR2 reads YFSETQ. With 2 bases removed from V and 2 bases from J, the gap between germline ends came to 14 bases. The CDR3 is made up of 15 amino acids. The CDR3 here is CASSLGKQRAYEQYF. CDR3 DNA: TGCGCCAGCAGCTTAGGCAAGCAAAGGGCCTACGAGCAGTACTTC. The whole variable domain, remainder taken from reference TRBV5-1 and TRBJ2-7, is KAGVTQTPRYLIKTRGQQVTLSCSPISGHRSVSWYQQTPGQGLQFLFEYFSETQRNKGNFPGRFSGRQFSNSRSEMNVSTLELGDSALYLCASSLGKQRAYEQYFGPGTRLTVT.

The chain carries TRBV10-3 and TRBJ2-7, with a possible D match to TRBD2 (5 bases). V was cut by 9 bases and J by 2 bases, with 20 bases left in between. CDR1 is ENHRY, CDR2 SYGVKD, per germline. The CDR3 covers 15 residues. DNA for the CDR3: TGTGCCATAAGGCCTATAAGTAGCGAGACCTACGAGCAGTACTTC. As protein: CAIRPISSETYEQYF.

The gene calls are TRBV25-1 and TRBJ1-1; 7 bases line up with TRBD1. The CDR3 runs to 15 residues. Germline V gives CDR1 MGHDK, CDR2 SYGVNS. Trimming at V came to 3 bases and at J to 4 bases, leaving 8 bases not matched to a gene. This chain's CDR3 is CASSDLTGSGTEAFF. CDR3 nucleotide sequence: TGTGCCAGCAGTGACCTGACAGGGTCTGGCACTGAAGCTTTCTTT. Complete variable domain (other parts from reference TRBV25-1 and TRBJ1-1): EADIYQTPRYLVIGTGKKITLECSQTMGHDKMYWYQQDPGMELHLIHYSYGVNSTEKGDLSSESTVSRIRTEHFPLTLESARPSHTSQYLCASSDLTGSGTEAFFGQGTRLTVV.

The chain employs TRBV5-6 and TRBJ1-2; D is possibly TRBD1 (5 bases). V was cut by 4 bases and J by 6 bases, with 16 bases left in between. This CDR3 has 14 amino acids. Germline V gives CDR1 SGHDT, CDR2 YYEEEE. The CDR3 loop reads CASSPGLLRNGYTF. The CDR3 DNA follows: TGTGCCAGCAGCCCGGGACTCCTGAGGAATGGCTACACCTTC.

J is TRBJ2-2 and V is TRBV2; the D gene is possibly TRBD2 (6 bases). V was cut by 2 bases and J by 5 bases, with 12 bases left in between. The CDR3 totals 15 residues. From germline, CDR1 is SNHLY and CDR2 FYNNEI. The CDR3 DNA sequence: TGTGCCAGCAGTGAAATCGTAGGAGGGACCGGGGAGCTGTTTTTT. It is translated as CASSEIVGGTGELFF.